Listed below are T cell receptor beta chains from one sample, sequenced in a study of shared clonotypes between healthy human individuals. Sequencing was performed with immunoSEQ multiplex PCR; in TCRdb, only in-frame clones are kept and a portion is missing. Counted here are about 960,000 clones, about 80% occurring once; the ten biggest clones make up about 1.5%. Sequencing used memory CD4+ T cells sorted from blood. These receptors were obtained from a man between 18 and 35 years old in good health. The CDR3 runs from the conserved cysteine through the conserved F or W.

v_gene: TRBV28; CDR3aa: CASIIHGQGAQPQHF
v_gene: TRBV5-1; CDR3aa: CASSPGETGGADTQYF
v_gene: TRBV5-4; CDR3aa: CASSSRLTGQGGEKLFF
v_gene: TRBV5-6; CDR3aa: CASSLIGLSNTGELFF
v_gene: TRBV7-9; CDR3aa: CASSLVIMRLADNTGELFF
v_gene: TRBV2; CDR3aa: CASSVPARTSTDTQYF
v_gene: TRBV11-2; CDR3aa: CASREGANEKLFF
v_gene: TRBV9; CDR3aa: CASSARLAGVDTQYF
v_gene: TRBV11-2; CDR3aa: CASSEDRSAWYTEAFF
v_gene: TRBV7-9; CDR3aa: CASSPTVTQGAFF
v_gene: TRBV5-4; CDR3aa: CASSLRGNGNTIYF
v_gene: TRBV5-1; CDR3aa: CASSSGTNLGGYTF
v_gene: TRBV7-2; CDR3aa: CASSQLGEQYF
v_gene: TRBV9; CDR3aa: CASSAYTGNYNEQFF
v_gene: TRBV30; CDR3aa: CAWSVSGRGNLLHF
v_gene: TRBV5-8; CDR3aa: CASRFLQGAGANVLTF
v_gene: TRBV7-9; CDR3aa: CASSPKAASGRQETQYF
v_gene: TRBV27; CDR3aa: CASSFRENYGYTF
v_gene: TRBV6-5; CDR3aa: CATRRQLKDGYTF
v_gene: TRBV11-2; CDR3aa: CASSPHNPGELFF
v_gene: TRBV6-5; CDR3aa: CASSRDRGYEQYF
v_gene: TRBV10-3; CDR3aa: CAISERTGGNEKLFF
v_gene: TRBV19; CDR3aa: CASRRTGNEKLFF
v_gene: TRBV7-6; CDR3aa: CASSPPGTGVTEAFF
v_gene: TRBV18; CDR3aa: CASSSDRVGEQYF
v_gene: TRBV7-2; CDR3aa: CASSSRLAGTDTQYF
v_gene: TRBV27; CDR3aa: CASSWGEQTGGTQYF
v_gene: TRBV29-1; CDR3aa: CSVPTTGVHTEAFF
v_gene: TRBV19; CDR3aa: CASSIGTPAKNIQYF
v_gene: TRBV4-1; CDR3aa: CASSQEPGLAGGELFF
v_gene: TRBV5-4; CDR3aa: CASSSPGQGYRGELFF
v_gene: TRBV5-1; CDR3aa: CASSAGTQRTYEQYF
v_gene: TRBV6-9; CDR3aa: CATKDRERGYTF
v_gene: TRBV12-5; CDR3aa: CASELKGSGITEAFF
v_gene: TRBV30; CDR3aa: CAWSVMGGQGHEQYF
v_gene: TRBV18; CDR3aa: CASSPGTGGINEQFF
v_gene: TRBV28; CDR3aa: CASSQLGAGYEQYF
v_gene: TRBV30; CDR3aa: CAQRRFLNEQYF
v_gene: TRBV19; CDR3aa: CASSRTGDGLYEQYF
v_gene: TRBV7-2; CDR3aa: CASSIDRGELFF
v_gene: TRBV11-2; CDR3aa: CASTRGQGRVNTEAFF
v_gene: TRBV30; CDR3aa: CAWNQGAGTEAFF
v_gene: TRBV28; CDR3aa: CASSPHLAAGEKLFF
v_gene: TRBV5-1; CDR3aa: CASSSGTSGHQETQYF
v_gene: TRBV6-1; CDR3aa: CASRRNYEQFF
v_gene: TRBV28; CDR3aa: CASSPTGTGGATLYGYTF
v_gene: TRBV11-2; CDR3aa: CASSLDSYEQYF
v_gene: TRBV6-5; CDR3aa: CASSFTTGYEQYF
v_gene: TRBV5-1; CDR3aa: CASSLEGLNNSPLHF
v_gene: TRBV7-2; CDR3aa: CASSLDQNTIYF
v_gene: TRBV7-2; CDR3aa: CASSLGQGLSNYEQYF
v_gene: TRBV4-1; CDR3aa: CASSQAGAGEQYF
v_gene: TRBV11-2; CDR3aa: CASRLTENTEAFF